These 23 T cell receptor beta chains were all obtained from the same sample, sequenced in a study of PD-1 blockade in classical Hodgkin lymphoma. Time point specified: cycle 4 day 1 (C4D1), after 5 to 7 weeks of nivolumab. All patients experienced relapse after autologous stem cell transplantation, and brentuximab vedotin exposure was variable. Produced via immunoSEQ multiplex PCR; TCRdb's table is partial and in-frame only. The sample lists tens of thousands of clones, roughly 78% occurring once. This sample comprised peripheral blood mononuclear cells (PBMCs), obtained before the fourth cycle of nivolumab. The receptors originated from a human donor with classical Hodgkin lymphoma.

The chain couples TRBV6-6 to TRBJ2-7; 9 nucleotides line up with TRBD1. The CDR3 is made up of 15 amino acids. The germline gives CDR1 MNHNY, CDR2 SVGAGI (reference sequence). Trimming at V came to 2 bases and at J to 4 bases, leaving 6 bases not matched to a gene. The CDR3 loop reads CASSYMGQGGYEQYF. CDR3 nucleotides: TGTGCCAGCAGTTACATGGGACAGGGAGGATACGAGCAGTACTTC.

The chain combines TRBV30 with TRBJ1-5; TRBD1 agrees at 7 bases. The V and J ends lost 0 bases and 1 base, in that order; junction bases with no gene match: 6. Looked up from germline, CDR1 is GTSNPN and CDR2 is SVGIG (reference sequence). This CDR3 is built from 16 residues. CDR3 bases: TGTGCCTGGAGTGTATTAGGGGGCGGGAGCAATCAGCCCCAGCATTTT. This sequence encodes CAWSVLGGGSNQPQHF.

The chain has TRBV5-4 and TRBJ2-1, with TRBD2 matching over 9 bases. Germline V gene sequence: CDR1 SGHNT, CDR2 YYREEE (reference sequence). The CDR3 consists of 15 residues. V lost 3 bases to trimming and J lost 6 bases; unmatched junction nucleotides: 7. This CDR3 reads CASSSRTSEPNEQFF. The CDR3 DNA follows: TGTGCCAGCAGCTCCCGGACTAGCGAACCCAATGAGCAGTTCTTC.

The CDR3 DNA is TGTGCCAGCAGCTTAGTCGGCAGTTTCACAGATACGCAGTATTTT. Protein: CASSLVGSFTDTQYF. The J gene is TRBJ2-3, the V gene TRBV11-2; D is undetermined. The CDR3 length is 15 residues. Germline assignment: CDR1 SGHAT and CDR2 FQNNGV. The ends were cut back, 1 base at V and 2 bases at J, with 10 bases in the middle.

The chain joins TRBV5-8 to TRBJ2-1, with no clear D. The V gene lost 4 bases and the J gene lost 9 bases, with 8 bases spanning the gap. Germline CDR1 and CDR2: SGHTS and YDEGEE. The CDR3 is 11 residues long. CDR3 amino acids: CASSRVAEQFF. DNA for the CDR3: TGTGCCAGCAGCCGGGTGGCTGAGCAGTTCTTC. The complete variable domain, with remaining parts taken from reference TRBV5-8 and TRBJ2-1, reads EAGVTQSPTHLIKTRGQQATLRCSPISGHTSVYWYQQALGLGLQFLLWYDEGEERNRGNFPPRFSGRQFPNYSSELNVNALELEDSALYLCASSRVAEQFFGPGTRLTVL.

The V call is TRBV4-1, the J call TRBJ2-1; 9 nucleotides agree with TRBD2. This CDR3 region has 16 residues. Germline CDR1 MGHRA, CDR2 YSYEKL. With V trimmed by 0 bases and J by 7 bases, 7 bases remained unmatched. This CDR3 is CASSQDLASGANEQFF. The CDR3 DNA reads TGCGCCAGCAGCCAAGATTTGGCTAGCGGGGCAAATGAGCAGTTCTTC.

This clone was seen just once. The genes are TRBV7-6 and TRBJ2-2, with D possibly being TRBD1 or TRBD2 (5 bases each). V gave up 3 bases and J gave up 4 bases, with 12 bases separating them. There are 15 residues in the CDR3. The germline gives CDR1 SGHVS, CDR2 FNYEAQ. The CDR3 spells CASSFLGEFTGELFF. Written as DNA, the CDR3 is TGTGCCAGCAGCTTTTTGGGGGAGTTCACCGGGGAGCTGTTTTTT.

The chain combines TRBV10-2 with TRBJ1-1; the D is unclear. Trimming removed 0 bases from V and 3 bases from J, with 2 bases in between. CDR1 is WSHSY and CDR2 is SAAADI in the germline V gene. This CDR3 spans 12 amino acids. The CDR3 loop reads CASSESYTEAFF. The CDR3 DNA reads TGCGCCAGCAGTGAGTCGTACACTGAAGCTTTCTTT.

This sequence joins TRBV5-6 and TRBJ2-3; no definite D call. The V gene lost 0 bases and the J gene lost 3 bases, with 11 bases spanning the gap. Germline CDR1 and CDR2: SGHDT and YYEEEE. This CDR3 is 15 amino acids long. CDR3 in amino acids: CASSLAGQGTDTQYF. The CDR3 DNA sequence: TGTGCCAGCAGCTTGGCGGGTCAAGGGACAGATACGCAGTATTTT.

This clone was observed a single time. CDR3 bases: TGTGCCAGCAGCTTGCGGGGGGGCAATCAGCCCCAGCATTTT. This codes for CASSLRGGNQPQHF. The chain is built from TRBV5-8 and TRBJ1-5, with TRBD1 as a possible D gene (5 bases). V lost 1 base and J 2 bases, leaving 7 bases between the germline ends. Germline-derived CDR1 and CDR2 are SGHTS and YDEGEE. The CDR3 covers 14 residues. The whole variable domain, filled in from reference TRBV5-8 and TRBJ1-5, reads EAGVTQSPTHLIKTRGQQATLRCSPISGHTSVYWYQQALGLGLQFLLWYDEGEERNRGNFPPRFSGRQFPNYSSELNVNALELEDSALYLCASSLRGGNQPQHFGDGTRLSIL.

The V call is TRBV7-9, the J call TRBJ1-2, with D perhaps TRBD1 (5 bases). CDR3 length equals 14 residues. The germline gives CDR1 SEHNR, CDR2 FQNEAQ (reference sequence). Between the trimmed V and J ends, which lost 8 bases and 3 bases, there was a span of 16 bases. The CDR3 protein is CASGQVGVDYGYTF. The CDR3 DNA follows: TGTGCCAGCGGGCAGGTGGGGGTCGACTATGGCTACACCTTC.

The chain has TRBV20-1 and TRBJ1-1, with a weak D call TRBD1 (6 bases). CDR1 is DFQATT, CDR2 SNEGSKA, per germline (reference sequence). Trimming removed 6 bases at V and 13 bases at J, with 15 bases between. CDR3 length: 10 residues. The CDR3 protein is CSAEQGEVFF. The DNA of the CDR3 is TGCAGTGCCGAACAGGGAGAGGTTTTCTTT.

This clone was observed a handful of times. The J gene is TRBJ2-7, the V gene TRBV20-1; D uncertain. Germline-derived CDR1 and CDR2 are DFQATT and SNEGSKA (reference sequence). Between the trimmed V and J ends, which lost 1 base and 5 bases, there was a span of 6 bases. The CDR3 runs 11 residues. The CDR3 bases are TGCAGTGCTAGAGTTGGGGACGAGCAGTACTTC. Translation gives CSARVGDEQYF.

The CDR3 bases are TGTGCCAGCAGCCCTACAGGGGGCGCTGAGACCCAGTACTTC. It yields the protein CASSPTGGAETQYF. The V call is TRBV5-4, the J call TRBJ2-5, with TRBD1 matching 9 bases. The CDR3 runs to 14 residues. Germline loops: CDR1 SGHNT, CDR2 YYREEE (reference sequence). V lost 4 bases, J lost 5 bases, and 6 bases stayed unmatched.

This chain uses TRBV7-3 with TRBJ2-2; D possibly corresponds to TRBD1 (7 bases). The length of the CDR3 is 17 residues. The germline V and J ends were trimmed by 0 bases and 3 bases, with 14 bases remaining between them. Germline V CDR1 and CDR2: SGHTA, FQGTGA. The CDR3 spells CASSLTGGGADTGELFF. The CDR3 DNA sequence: TGTGCCAGCAGCTTAACAGGAGGGGGCGCGGACACCGGGGAGCTGTTTTTT.

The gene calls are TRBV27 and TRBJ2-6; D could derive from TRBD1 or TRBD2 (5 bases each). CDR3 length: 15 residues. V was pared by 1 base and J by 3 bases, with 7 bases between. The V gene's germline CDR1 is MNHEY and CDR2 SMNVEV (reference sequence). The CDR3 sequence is CASSLLGVGANVLTF. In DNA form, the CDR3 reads TGTGCCAGCAGTTTATTGGGGGTTGGGGCCAACGTCCTGACTTTC. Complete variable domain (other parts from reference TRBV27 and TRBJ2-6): EAQVTQNPRYLITVTGKKLTVTCSQNMNHEYMSWYRQDPGLGLRQIYYSMNVEVTDKGDVPEGYKVSRKEKRNFPLILESPSPNQTSLYFCASSLLGVGANVLTFGAGSRLTVL.

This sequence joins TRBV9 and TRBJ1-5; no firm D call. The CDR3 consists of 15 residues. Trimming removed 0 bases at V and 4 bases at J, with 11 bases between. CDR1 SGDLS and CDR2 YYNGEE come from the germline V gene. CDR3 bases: TGTGCCAGCAGCGTAGGGCAGGCCCCAAATCAGCCCCAGCATTTT. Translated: CASSVGQAPNQPQHF.

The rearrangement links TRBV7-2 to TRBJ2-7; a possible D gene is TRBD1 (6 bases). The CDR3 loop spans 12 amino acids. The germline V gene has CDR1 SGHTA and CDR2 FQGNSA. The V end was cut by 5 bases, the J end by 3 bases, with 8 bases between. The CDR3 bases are TGTGCCAGCAGCGTACAGGGCTACGAGCAGTACTTC. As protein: CASSVQGYEQYF.

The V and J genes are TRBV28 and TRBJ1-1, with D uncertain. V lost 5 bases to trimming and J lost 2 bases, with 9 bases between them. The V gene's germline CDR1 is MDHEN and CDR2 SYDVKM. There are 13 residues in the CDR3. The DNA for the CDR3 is TGTGCCAGCAGTACCCCAGAAAACACTGAAGCTTTCTTT. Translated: CASSTPENTEAFF.

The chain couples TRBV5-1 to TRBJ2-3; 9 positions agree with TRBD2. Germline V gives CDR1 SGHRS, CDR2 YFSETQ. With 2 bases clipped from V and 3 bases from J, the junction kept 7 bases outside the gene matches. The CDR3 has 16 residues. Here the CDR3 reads CASSLSGGPLTDTQYF. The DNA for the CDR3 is TGCGCCAGCAGCTTAAGCGGGGGGCCGCTAACAGATACGCAGTATTTT.

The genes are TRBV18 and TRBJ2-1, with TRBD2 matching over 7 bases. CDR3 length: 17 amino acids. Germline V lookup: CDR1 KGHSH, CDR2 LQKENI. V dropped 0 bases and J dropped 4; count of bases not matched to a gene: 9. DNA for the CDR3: TGTGCCAGCTCACCACCTAGAGCGGCGGGGGAATACAATGAGCAGTTCTTC. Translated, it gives CASSPPRAAGEYNEQFF.

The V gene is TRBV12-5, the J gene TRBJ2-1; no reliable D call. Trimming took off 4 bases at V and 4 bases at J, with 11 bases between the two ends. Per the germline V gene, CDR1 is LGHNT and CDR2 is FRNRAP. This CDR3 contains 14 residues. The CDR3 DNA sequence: TGTGCTAGTGGTTCTGGCGCCTCATACAATGAGCAGTTCTTC. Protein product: CASGSGASYNEQFF.

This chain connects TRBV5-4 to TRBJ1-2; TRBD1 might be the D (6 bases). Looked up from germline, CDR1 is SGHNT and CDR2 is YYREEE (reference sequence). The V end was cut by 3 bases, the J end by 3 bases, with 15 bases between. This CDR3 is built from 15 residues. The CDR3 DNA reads TGTGCCAGCAGCTCTTCGACAGGCCACCACTATGGCTACACCTTC. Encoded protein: CASSSSTGHHYGYTF.